This T cell receptor (beta chain) was obtained from a study of graft-versus-host responses after intestinal transplantation. Background on the study: Multivisceral, liver-intestinal, or isolated intestinal grafts were transplanted into recipients.

About this clone itself: Antigen unknown.

Here immunoSEQ multiplex PCR was the method, and the copy in TCRdb shows in-frame clones only, minus some. Of about 47,000 clones listed, approximately 95% are singletons. The receptor was derived from a human donor who was the organ donor for an intestinal transplant. The sample in question was unstimulated CD8+ T cells sorted from spleen or lymph node cells, obtained before transplant.

For the CDR3, the DNA is TGTGCCAGCAGTCCCGGGACAGGTTCCTACGAGCAGTACTTC. Protein sequence: CASSPGTGSYEQYF. The chain links TRBV2 to TRBJ2-7, with 8 bases identical to TRBD1. Germline V gene lookup returns CDR1 SNHLY and CDR2 FYNNEI. The CDR3 runs 14 residues. V dropped 5 bases and J dropped 1; count of bases not matched to a gene: 4.